Listed below are T cell receptor beta chains from one sample, sequenced in a study of T cell changes during pregnancy in multiple sclerosis. Repertoires were generated with immunoSEQ multiplex PCR, while TCRdb's copy carries only in-frame clones and drops some. This sample has about 27,000 clones, with almost 90% found just once. The input for sequencing was CD8+ T cells from peripheral blood mononuclear cells, taken in the second trimester of pregnancy. These receptors were obtained from a female donor with multiple sclerosis, enrolled in a pregnancy study. CDR3s leave out the opening cysteine and the closing phenylalanine or tryptophan. Size tells how often a clone was seen (once, few, many) or the class of an expanded clone, and some rows leave it out.

J gene	clone size	V gene	CDR3 protein
TRBJ1-2	NA	TRBV6-1	ASSGIGEDRAYGYT
TRBJ2-2	once	TRBV5-1	ASSPRTGNVGTGELF
TRBJ1-6	NA	TRBV7-6	ASSLGTQGLGSPLH
TRBJ1-5	NA	TRBV7-2	ASSWGQEPPQH
TRBJ2-3	NA	TRBV10-3	AISAGTSGGTDTQY
TRBJ1-4	NA	TRBV5-6	ASSPAGTGGNEKLF
TRBJ1-1	once	TRBV5-8	ASSLIWIRRTEAF
TRBJ2-7	NA	TRBV6-1	ASSEPDGAYEQY
TRBJ2-1	NA	TRBV5-8	ASSLGRVEQF
TRBJ1-2	NA	TRBV7-9	ASSLAKGGADYGYT